This T cell receptor (beta chain) was recorded in a study of blood T cell repertoires in COVID-19. At the level of the study: COVID-19 samples, acute and convalescent, were from the United States, Italy and Spain. The cDNA or gDNA used as material had been derived from T cells, B-cell-depleted T cells, or PBMCs.

Original processing methods: From reference gene primer amplification, estimates of nucleated cell counts were derived. Data came from immunoSEQ multiplex PCR; TCRdb stores just in-frame clones and leaves some out. The V and J calls and clone size come from that table; D and trimming were worked out from the DNA. The sample has under 200,000 clones, around 80% seen once. This CDR3 is built from 13 residues. V lost 7 bases, J lost 8 bases, and 7 bases stayed unmatched. Germline V lookup: CDR1 SNHLY, CDR2 FYNNEI. The receptor comes from a man in his fifties or sixties with acute or convalescent COVID-19. The sequenced material came from peripheral blood. V is TRBV2 and J is TRBJ1-2, with 10 positions matching TRBD1. The CDR3 nucleotides read TGTGCCAGCACCCGGGACAGGGGTGCCGGCTACACCTTC. It encodes CASTRDRGAGYTF. The variable domain in full, with the rest retrieved from reference TRBV2 and TRBJ1-2, is EPEVTQTPSHQVTQMGQEVILRCVPISNHLYFYWYRQILGQKVEFLVSFYNNEISEKSEIFDDQFSVERPDGSNFTLKIRSTKLEDSAMYFCASTRDRGAGYTFGSGTRLTVV.